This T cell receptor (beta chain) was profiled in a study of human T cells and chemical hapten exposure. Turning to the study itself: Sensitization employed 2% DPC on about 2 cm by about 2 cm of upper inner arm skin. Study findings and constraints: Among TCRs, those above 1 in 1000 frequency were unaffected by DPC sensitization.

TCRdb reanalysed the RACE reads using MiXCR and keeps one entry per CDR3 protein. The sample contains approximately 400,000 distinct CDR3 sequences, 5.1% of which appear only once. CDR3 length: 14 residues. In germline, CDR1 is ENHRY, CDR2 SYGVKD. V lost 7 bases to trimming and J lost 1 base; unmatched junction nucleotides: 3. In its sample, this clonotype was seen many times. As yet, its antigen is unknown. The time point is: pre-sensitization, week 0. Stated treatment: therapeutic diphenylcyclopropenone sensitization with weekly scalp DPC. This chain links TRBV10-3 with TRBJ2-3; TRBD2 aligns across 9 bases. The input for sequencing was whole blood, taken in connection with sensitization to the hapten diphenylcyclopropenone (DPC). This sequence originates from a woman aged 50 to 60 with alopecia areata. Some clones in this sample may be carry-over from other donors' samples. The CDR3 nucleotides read TGTGCCATCATGATAGCGGGGGGCACAGATACGCAGTATTTT. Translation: CAIMIAGGTDTQYF.